The 23 T cell receptor beta chains presented below share a single source sample, sequenced in a study of blood T cell repertoires in COVID-19. Sequencing used immunoSEQ multiplex PCR; TCRdb keeps in-frame clones, though not all of them. The sample holds 59,000 or so clones; 82% are singletons and the top ten take about 12%. Sequenced: peripheral blood. These receptors all stem from a human donor in a cohort sampled during active COVID-19.

The chain carries TRBV2 and TRBJ2-5; possibly TRBD1 for D (6 bases). The ends were cut back, 6 bases at V and 1 base at J, with 15 bases in the middle. Germline assignment: CDR1 SNHLY and CDR2 FYNNEI. CDR3 size: 15 residues. The CDR3 DNA sequence: TGTGCCAGCAGCAAACAGGGTAACCCCCAAGAGACCCAGTACTTC. Its translation is CASSKQGNPQETQYF.

This clone is a singleton in its sample. V and J are TRBV7-2 and TRBJ2-2; weak D call: TRBD1 (5 bases). The V gene lost 1 base and the J gene lost 4 bases, with 13 bases spanning the gap. The CDR3 covers 16 residues. Germline V gives CDR1 SGHTA, CDR2 FQGNSA. Here the CDR3 DNA reads TGTGCCAGCAGCTTAGTTTATCCAAGGGGCACCGGGGAGCTGTTTTTT. It specifies CASSLVYPRGTGELFF. Full variable domain (rest looked up from reference TRBV7-2 and TRBJ2-2): GAGVSQSPSNKVTEKGKDVELRCDPISGHTALYWYRQSLGQGLEFLIYFQGNSAPDKSGLPSDRFSAERTGGSVSTLTIQRTQQEDSAVYLCASSLVYPRGTGELFFGEGSRLTVL.

The V gene is TRBV5-6, the J gene TRBJ2-7; 11 bases agree with TRBD1. Trimming cost V 2 bases and J 5 bases; bases outside gene matches: 3. CDR3 length equals 14 residues. Germline CDR1 is SGHDT and CDR2 is YYEEEE. Written as DNA, the CDR3 is TGTGCCAGCAGCTTCGGGACAGGGGGTAACGAGCAGTACGTC. Protein sequence: CASSFGTGGNEQYV.

The chain carries TRBV6-5 and TRBJ2-3; 12 bases match TRBD2. CDR1 and CDR2 from the germline V gene are MNHEY and SVGAGI. The CDR3 is made up of 15 amino acids. V gave up 7 bases and J gave up 6 bases; unmatched junction bases: 8. The CDR3 DNA reads as TGTGCCAGCAAGACTAGCGGGGGCAGATGGGATACGCAGTATTTT. This sequence encodes CASKTSGGRWDTQYF.

The chain couples TRBV5-1 to TRBJ1-5, with 9 bases lining up with TRBD1. J lost 7 bases, V lost 4 bases, and 9 bases had no gene match. The CDR3 loop spans 15 amino acids. Germline CDR1 is SGHRS and CDR2 is YFSETQ. CDR3 in amino acids: CASSPGQGSWQPQHF. DNA of the CDR3: TGCGCCAGCAGCCCGGGACAGGGAAGTTGGCAGCCCCAGCATTTT.

This clone appeared a few times. The chain recombines TRBV6-5 with TRBJ1-2; no firm D call. The germline CDR1 and CDR2 sequences are MNHEY and SVGAGI. Deletions cut 7 bases from V and 0 bases from J, with 12 bases between. The length of the CDR3 is 14 residues. In DNA form, the CDR3 reads TGTGCCAGCACGGGGTTCGGAGCTAACTATGGCTACACCTTC. It is translated as CASTGFGANYGYTF.

The V and J genes are TRBV28 and TRBJ2-5; 9 nucleotides line up with TRBD2. Germline assignment: CDR1 MDHEN and CDR2 SYDVKM. The CDR3 spans 14 residues. The trim removed 3 bases at V and 5 bases at J, leaving 4 bases unmatched. DNA for the CDR3: TGTGCCAGCAGTTTCCGCGGGGGGGCGGAGACCCAGTACTTC. Amino acid sequence: CASSFRGGAETQYF. The full variable domain, rest sourced from reference TRBV28 and TRBJ2-5, is DVKVTQSSRYLVKRTGEKVFLECVQDMDHENMFWYRQDPGLGLRLIYFSYDVKMKEKGDIPEGYSVSREKKERFSLILESASTNQTSMYLCASSFRGGAETQYFGPGTRLLVL.

This chain links TRBV5-1 with TRBJ2-7, with 9 bases matching TRBD1. The J segment lost 3 bases and the V segment lost 1 base, leaving 5 bases of the junction unmatched. CDR1 SGHRS and CDR2 YFSETQ come from the germline V gene. The CDR3 has 15 residues. The CDR3 protein is CASSLTPGQGYEQYF. The CDR3 bases are TGCGCCAGCAGCTTGACCCCGGGACAGGGCTACGAGCAGTACTTC.

This chain links TRBV5-1 with TRBJ1-1; 9 bases agree with TRBD1. J lost 1 base, V lost 8 bases, and 6 bases had no gene match. The CDR3 runs 14 residues. Germline loops: CDR1 SGHRS, CDR2 YFSETQ. The CDR3 sequence: CASSGQGWNTEAFF. Here the CDR3 DNA reads TGCGCCAGTTCGGGACAGGGTTGGAACACTGAAGCTTTCTTT.

V and J are TRBV10-1 and TRBJ2-3; 7 bases match TRBD1. Per germline, CDR1 WNHNN and CDR2 SYGVQD (reference sequence). This CDR3 region has 13 residues. V trimming: 6 bases; J trimming: 4 bases; junction bases outside the gene matches: 4. In DNA form, the CDR3 reads TGCGCCAGCAGCCTGACAGGGTCAGATACGCAGTATTTT. It encodes CASSLTGSDTQYF.

The chain uses TRBV7-2 and TRBJ2-7; TRBD1 aligns across 9 bases. Germline values: CDR1 SGHTA, CDR2 FQGNSA. The trim removed 2 bases at V and 3 bases at J, leaving 11 bases unmatched. The CDR3 is made up of 17 amino acids. CDR3 loop: CASSLRPPGQGYYEQYF. In DNA, the CDR3 is TGTGCCAGCAGCTTAAGGCCTCCGGGACAGGGATACTACGAGCAGTACTTC.

The chain uses TRBV11-2 and TRBJ2-7, with 7 bases that match TRBD1. Germline CDR1 is SGHAT and CDR2 is FQNNGV. The CDR3 has 16 amino acids. V shed 5 bases and J 0 bases; nucleotides not matched to a gene: 10. CDR3 sequence (DNA): TGTGCCAGCAGCCGGAAAGGGACAGAGAGCTCCTACGAGCAGTACTTC. Translation gives CASSRKGTESSYEQYF.

The chain couples TRBV27 to TRBJ2-4; the D gene is possibly TRBD1 (5 bases). The CDR3 sequence is 16 residues long. Germline CDR1 reads MNHEY; CDR2 reads SMNVEV (reference sequence). Between the trimmed V and J ends, which lost 4 bases and 1 base, there was a span of 14 bases. The CDR3 is CASSYRQTVAKNIQYF. The CDR3 DNA is TGTGCCAGCAGTTACCGACAGACAGTCGCCAAAAACATTCAGTACTTC.

The rearrangement links TRBV12-3 or TRBV12-4 to TRBJ1-2, with 10 bases that match TRBD1. This CDR3 spans 12 amino acids. V shed 10 bases and J 6 bases; nucleotides not matched to a gene: 5. CDR3 DNA sequence: TGTGCCACTACGGACAGGGGGGATGGCTACACCTTC. Its protein is CATTDRGDGYTF.

This chain uses TRBV4-1 with TRBJ1-6; D uncertain. Germline V gene lookup returns CDR1 MGHRA and CDR2 YSYEKL. The CDR3 loop spans 14 amino acids. Trimming stripped 0 bases from V and 8 bases from J, with 8 bases between. CDR3 bases: TGCGCCAGCAGCCAAGAGGCAGGCTATTCACCCCTCCACTTT. Protein: CASSQEAGYSPLHF.

This chain joins TRBV3-1 (or the pseudogene TRBV3-2) and TRBJ1-1; 9 nucleotides agree with TRBD1. The CDR3 runs 13 residues. The V segment lost 5 bases and the J segment 6 bases; nucleotides outside the gene matches: 4. Germline V lookup: CDR1 LGHDT, CDR2 YNNKEL (reference sequence). The CDR3 protein is CASSWGQGSEAFF. The CDR3 DNA follows: TGTGCCAGCAGCTGGGGACAGGGCTCTGAAGCTTTCTTT.

The chain is built from TRBV15 and TRBJ2-3; 10 nucleotides line up with TRBD2. The V gene end was trimmed by 0 bases and the J gene end by 4 bases; junction bases not matched to a gene: 7. Germline CDR1 is LNHNV and CDR2 is YYDKDF (reference sequence). The CDR3 length is 17 residues. CDR3 bases: TGTGCCACCAGCAGAGAACTAGCGGGGAAAATTTCAGATACGCAGTATTTT. Protein product: CATSRELAGKISDTQYF.

This chain uses TRBV6-5 with TRBJ2-5; 7 nucleotides agree with TRBD1. The V segment lost 4 bases and the J segment 5 bases; nucleotides outside the gene matches: 7. The CDR3 has 14 residues. The V gene's germline CDR1 is MNHEY and CDR2 SVGAGI. The CDR3 DNA reads TGTGCCAGCAGTTCAGGGACAGTCGGGGAGACCCAGTACTTC. It encodes CASSSGTVGETQYF.

The chain carries TRBV10-1 and TRBJ2-1, with 12 positions matching TRBD2. V was clipped by 6 bases and J by 7 bases; unmatched bases: 7. Germline V gives CDR1 WNHNN, CDR2 SYGVQD (reference sequence). CDR3 size: 15 residues. In nucleotides, the CDR3 is TGCGCCAGCAGCCCAGGACTAGCGGGGAGGAATGAGCAGTTCTTC. The encoded protein is CASSPGLAGRNEQFF.

This chain links TRBV4-1 with TRBJ2-1; 7 nucleotides align to TRBD2. The CDR3 runs 16 residues. Germline trimming cut 0 bases from V and 0 bases from J; bases unmatched to any gene: 2. From germline, CDR1 is MGHRA and CDR2 YSYEKL. The CDR3 here is CASSQDGGGSYNEQFF. The CDR3, as DNA: TGCGCCAGCAGCCAAGATGGGGGGGGCTCCTACAATGAGCAGTTCTTC.

The V and J genes are TRBV19 and TRBJ1-5, with D perhaps matching TRBD1 (6 bases). V lost 2 bases to trimming and J lost 6 bases, with 14 bases between them. Germline V gene sequence: CDR1 LNHDA, CDR2 SQIVND (reference sequence). This CDR3 is built from 15 residues. The CDR3 DNA is TGTGCCAGTAGTATATTAGGGGGGGCACTTCAGCCCCAGCATTTT. This translates into CASSILGGALQPQHF.

The J gene is TRBJ1-3, the V gene TRBV30; D is uncertain. Germline CDR1 and CDR2: GTSNPN and SVGIG (reference sequence). Trimming shortened V by 2 bases and J by 0 bases, and 5 bases separated the two germline ends. The CDR3 is made up of 13 amino acids. CDR3 in DNA: TGTGCCTGGAGTCGTAGCTCTGGAAACACCATATATTTT. Translating gives CAWSRSSGNTIYF.

This clone has only one observation. V is TRBV5-4 and J is TRBJ2-5; tentative D call: TRBD1 (6 bases). The CDR3 is made up of 14 amino acids. Germline loops: CDR1 SGHNT, CDR2 YYREEE (reference sequence). Trimming took off 5 bases at V and 1 base at J, with 12 bases between the two ends. DNA of the CDR3: TGTGCCAGCAGGGCCGGGACATCCCAAGAGACCCAGTACTTC. Translation: CASRAGTSQETQYF. Variable domain in full (rest from reference TRBV5-4 and TRBJ2-5): ETGVTQSPTHLIKTRGQQVTLRCSSQSGHNTVSWYQQALGQGPQFIFQYYREEENGRGNFPPRFSGLQFPNYSSELNVNALELDDSALYLCASRAGTSQETQYFGPGTRLLVL.